This entry lists 30 T cell receptor beta chains sequenced from one sample in a study of T cells in Graves' hyperthyroidism and ophthalmopathy. It was RNA transcripts that yielded the amplified TCR beta CDR3 regions. First-round RT-PCR targeting the TCR CDR3 was performed with the HTBI primer set. Each CDR3 protein gets one entry after TCRdb re-called the multiplex PCR reads with MiXCR. The profile shows roughly 380,000 distinct CDR3 sequences, 15% to 20% of them singletons. Sequencing was carried out using blood. These receptors all stem from a woman between 40 and 50 years old with Graves' ophthalmopathy.

This clonotype was observed many times. The chain carries TRBV28 and TRBJ1-5; 7 bases align to TRBD1. Germline loops: CDR1 MDHEN, CDR2 SYDVKM. The ends lost 6 bases at V and 7 bases at J; junction bases unmatched: 9. This CDR3 spans 14 amino acids. DNA of the CDR3: TGTGCCAGCAGCTCGACAGGGTTGGGCCAGCCCCAGCATTTT. This translates into CASSSTGLGQPQHF.

This clonotype was recorded many times. The rearrangement uses TRBV20-1 and TRBJ2-1; tentative D call: TRBD1 (5 bases). The CDR3 spans 12 residues. The germline CDR1 and CDR2 sequences are DFQATT and SNEGSKA (reference sequence). CDR3 coding DNA: TGCAGGACAGCGAACCTGTACAATGAGCAGTTCTTC. Translation: CRTANLYNEQFF.

This clonotype appeared many times. The genes are TRBV12-3 or TRBV12-4 and TRBJ1-1, with 8 bases fitting TRBD1. The V gene end was trimmed by 8 bases and the J gene end by 0 bases; junction bases not matched to a gene: 5. CDR3 length: 14 amino acids. The CDR3 nucleotides are TGTGCCAGCCGACAGGGGATCATGAACACTGAAGCTTTCTTT. Translated: CASRQGIMNTEAFF.

There are many counts of this clonotype. The chain couples TRBV6-1 to TRBJ2-2; 9 bases align to TRBD2. Looked up from germline, CDR1 is MNHNS and CDR2 is SASEGT. The CDR3 sequence is 16 residues long. J was trimmed by 4 bases and V by 8 bases; bases with no gene match: 11. The CDR3 DNA sequence: TGTGCCAGCCCTGGACTAGCGAAGAGTGTCACCGGGGAGCTGTTTTTT. It yields the protein CASPGLAKSVTGELFF.

This clonotype was recorded many times. This chain uses TRBV2 with TRBJ2-4, with 7 positions matching TRBD1. Germline V gene data show CDR1 as SNHLY and CDR2 as FYNNEI. J was trimmed by 3 bases and V by 11 bases; bases with no gene match: 10. The CDR3 is 14 amino acids. In DNA, the CDR3 is TGTGCCGGAGAACAGGGGTTAGACAAAAACATTCAGTACTTC. Translated, it gives CAGEQGLDKNIQYF.

This clonotype has ten or more counts. The CDR3 nucleotides read TGTGCCAGTACGGTTCAGCGACAGCCCCAGCATTTT. This translates into CASTVQRQPQHF. J is TRBJ1-5 and V is TRBV6-1; D is unresolved. The CDR3 runs 12 residues. The V and J ends lost 9 bases and 7 bases respectively, with 13 bases between them. The germline V gene has CDR1 MNHNS and CDR2 SASEGT.

This clonotype was seen repeatedly, ten times or more. J is TRBJ1-1 and V is TRBV4-2; TRBD1 matches 11 bases. The CDR3 runs to 15 residues. Looked up from germline, CDR1 is LGHNA and CDR2 is YNFKEQ. V shed 6 bases and J 5 bases; nucleotides not matched to a gene: 8. CDR3 in amino acids: CASRMDRGRGTEAFF. DNA for the CDR3: TGTGCCAGCAGAATGGACAGGGGGCGGGGAACTGAAGCTTTCTTT.

Many counts were recorded for this clonotype. The V and J genes are TRBV11-2 and TRBJ2-7; 8 nucleotides match TRBD1. This CDR3 has 17 amino acids. The J segment lost 0 bases and the V segment lost 5 bases, leaving 12 bases of the junction unmatched. Per the germline V gene, CDR1 is SGHAT and CDR2 is FQNNGV. CDR3: CASSIWTGRHDSYEQYF. CDR3 DNA sequence: TGTGCCAGCAGCATTTGGACAGGGCGTCATGACTCCTACGAGCAGTACTTC.

This clonotype has at least ten counts. The chain uses TRBV15 and TRBJ1-2; D not certain. Per germline, CDR1 LNHNV and CDR2 YYDKDF (reference sequence). The CDR3 has 15 amino acids. With 0 bases removed from V and 2 bases from J, the gap between germline ends came to 10 bases. Here the CDR3 reads CATSRDWQINYGYTF. CDR3 coding DNA: TGTGCCACCAGCAGAGATTGGCAGATAAACTATGGCTACACCTTC.

This clonotype was recorded at least ten times. Here the CDR3 reads CASSIGVNTEAFF. In DNA, the CDR3 is TGTGCCAGTAGTATCGGGGTGAACACTGAAGCTTTCTTT. The rearrangement uses TRBV19 and TRBJ1-1; D is unresolved. Germline V lookup: CDR1 LNHDA, CDR2 SQIVND (reference sequence). V was pared by 3 bases and J by 0 bases, with 5 bases between. CDR3 length: 13 amino acids.

This clonotype was found many times. The chain employs TRBV6-1 and TRBJ2-6; possibly TRBD1 for D (6 bases). Trimming pared 6 bases from V and 1 base from J, leaving 13 bases between. The germline CDR1 and CDR2 sequences are MNHNS and SASEGT. The CDR3 runs to 16 residues. The CDR3 sequence is CASRRKGTSGANVLTF. In DNA, the CDR3 is TGTGCCAGCAGGAGAAAGGGGACATCTGGGGCCAACGTCCTGACTTTC.

This clonotype was seen many times. The chain recombines TRBV4-2 with TRBJ2-2; D perhaps matches TRBD2 (6 bases). The CDR3 is 15 residues long. Per germline, CDR1 LGHNA and CDR2 YNFKEQ. V lost 1 base to trimming and J lost 3 bases, with 9 bases between them. In nucleotides, the CDR3 is TGTGCCAGCAGCCAAGGACTAGGGGACACCGGGGAGCTGTTTTTT. Translation gives CASSQGLGDTGELFF.

This clonotype was picked up many times. The chain has TRBV2 and TRBJ1-2, with D hard to call. Germline CDR1 SNHLY, CDR2 FYNNEI. The V end lost 4 bases, the J end lost 4 bases, and 13 bases lay between the germline ends. The CDR3 runs to 14 residues. CDR3 sequence: CASSGNAVVYGYTF. CDR3 DNA: TGTGCCAGCAGTGGTAATGCAGTCGTCTATGGCTACACCTTC.

This clonotype was found many times. CDR3 bases: TGTGCCTGGCGGGACAGCTCCTATAATTCACCCCTCCACTTT. It is translated as CAWRDSSYNSPLHF. J is TRBJ1-6 and V is TRBV30, with 7 bases aligning to TRBD1. V was pared by 5 bases and J by 0 bases, with 1 base of the junction left unmatched. CDR1 and CDR2 (germline): GTSNPN, SVGIG (reference sequence). This CDR3 region has 14 residues.

This clonotype was observed at least ten times. This chain links TRBV11-2 with TRBJ1-1; D might be TRBD1 (6 bases). Trimming left V 5 bases short and J 2 bases short, with 21 bases between. Per germline, CDR1 SGHAT and CDR2 FQNNGV. The length of the CDR3 is 17 residues. The CDR3 DNA reads TGTGCCAGCAGCGCCCAAGGGCAGGGACACCCTAACACTGAAGCTTTCTTT. It encodes CASSAQGQGHPNTEAFF.

In regard to this clonotype: An end of the junction differs from the germline gene, which may be a read error. The chain employs TRBV7-4 and TRBJ1-2; the D is unclear. Germline-derived CDR1 and CDR2 are SGHVT and SQSDAQ. CDR3 length equals 12 residues. The CDR3, as DNA: TGTGCCAGCAGTAAAGATAACTGTGGCTACACCTTC. As protein: CASSKDNCGYTF. Full variable domain (remainder filled in from reference TRBV7-4 and TRBJ1-2): GAGVSQSPRYKVAKRGRDVALRCDSISGHVTLYWYRQTLGQGSEVLTYSQSDAQRDKSGRPSGRFSAERPERSVSTLKIQRTEQGDSAVYLCASSKDNCGYTFGSGTRLTVV.

This chain joins TRBV12-3 or TRBV12-4 and TRBJ2-6; 8 nucleotides align to TRBD1. The CDR3 totals 15 residues. Trimming removed 6 bases from V and 2 bases from J; junction bases left unmatched: 3. The CDR3, as DNA: TGTGCCAGCAGCAAGGACAGGGCTGGGGCCAACGTCCTGACTTTC. It yields the protein CASSKDRAGANVLTF.

This clonotype has at least ten counts. The chain is built from TRBV6-2 or TRBV6-3 and TRBJ2-7; 7 nucleotides line up with TRBD2. J was trimmed by 3 bases and V by 6 bases; bases with no gene match: 11. The CDR3 totals 15 residues. Germline V lookup: CDR1 MNHEY, CDR2 SVGEGT. CDR3 loop: CASRSPGGSSYEQYF. The CDR3 coding sequence is TGTGCCAGCAGATCCCCGGGAGGATCGAGCTACGAGCAGTACTTC.

In its sample, this clonotype was seen many times. The rearrangement uses TRBV6-4 and TRBJ2-3; D ambiguous. Deletions cut 0 bases from V and 3 bases from J, with 7 bases between. CDR3 length: 14 amino acids. Germline CDR1 and CDR2: MRHNA and SNTAGT. The CDR3 nucleotides are TGTGCCAGCAGTGACTCTTCGGATACAGATACGCAGTATTTT. Its translation is CASSDSSDTDTQYF.

At least ten counts were recorded for this clonotype. The chain carries TRBV11-3 and TRBJ2-7; 10 bases map to TRBD2. V was clipped by 6 bases and J by 3 bases; unmatched bases: 5. CDR1 and CDR2 from the germline V gene are SGHNT and YENEEA. This CDR3 region has 14 residues. CDR3 bases: TGTGCCAGCAGTACGAGCGGGAGGGACTACGAGCAGTACTTC. Residues: CASSTSGRDYEQYF.

This clonotype has a handful of counts. This chain connects TRBV6-5 to TRBJ1-1; D uncertain. Germline CDR1 is MNHEY and CDR2 is SVGAGI. Deletions cut 2 bases from V and 1 base from J, with 17 bases between. The CDR3 is made up of 17 amino acids. This CDR3 is CASSYKATIAPNTEAFF. As DNA, the CDR3 is TGTGCCAGCAGTTACAAAGCGACAATAGCGCCGAACACTGAAGCTTTCTTT.

This clonotype showed up many times. The chain recombines TRBV5-4 with TRBJ2-2; 10 bases are shared with TRBD2. CDR3 length: 14 amino acids. Unmatched junction bases numbered 3, after V lost 4 bases and J lost 6 bases. The germline CDR1 and CDR2 sequences are SGHNT and YYREEE (reference sequence). The CDR3 nucleotides read TGTGCCAGCAGCCTAGCGGGAGCCCCCGGGGAGCTGTTTTTT. Encoded protein: CASSLAGAPGELFF.

This clonotype was recorded at least ten times. The chain is built from TRBV14 and TRBJ2-2; D is ambiguous. V lost 3 bases and J 5 bases, leaving 13 bases between the germline ends. Germline CDR1 reads SGHDN; CDR2 reads FVKESK. CDR3 size: 15 residues. In nucleotides, the CDR3 is TGTGCCAGCAGCCAGAGGCAGGCCGGGACCGGGGAGCTGTTTTTT. Encoded protein: CASSQRQAGTGELFF.

The table lists this clonotype with many counts. In DNA form, the CDR3 reads TGCAGCGTTGCGGAATGGACAGTGAACACCGGGGAGCTGTTTTTT. Translated, it gives CSVAEWTVNTGELFF. The J gene is TRBJ2-2, the V gene TRBV29-1, with D possibly matching TRBD1 (6 bases). V dropped 4 bases and J dropped 1 base, with 13 bases sitting between them. This CDR3 spans 15 amino acids. Germline V gives CDR1 SQVTM, CDR2 ANQGSEA.

About this clonotype: The junction does not match germline at one end; this may be a read error. The chain has TRBV6-1 and TRBJ2-7, with a possible D match to TRBD2 (5 bases). CDR1 is MNHNS, CDR2 SASEGT, per germline. CDR3 length: 12 amino acids. CDR3 bases: TGTGCCAGCGCGGACTTATCCTACGAGCAGTCCTTC. Residues: CASADLSYEQSF.

This clonotype was counted many times. The chain combines TRBV7-2 with TRBJ2-7; D may be TRBD1 (5 bases). The CDR3 loop spans 14 amino acids. V lost 5 bases to trimming and J lost 2 bases, with 13 bases between them. Per germline, CDR1 SGHTA and CDR2 FQGNSA. The CDR3 loop is CASSMTVPAYEQYF. The CDR3 nucleotides read TGTGCCAGCAGCATGACAGTTCCTGCCTACGAGCAGTACTTC.

This clonotype was counted ten times or more. This chain links TRBV6-2 or TRBV6-3 with TRBJ2-2; D remains ambiguous. This CDR3 comprises 14 residues. Germline CDR1 reads MNHEY; CDR2 reads SVGEGT. Trimming removed 3 bases at V and 2 bases at J, with 7 bases between. The CDR3, as DNA: TGTGCCAGCAGTTATTCGTTTAACACCGGGGAGCTGTTTTTT. It translates to CASSYSFNTGELFF.

The table lists this clonotype with many counts. CDR3 nucleotide sequence: TGTGCCAGCAGCTTAGCCGGGGAGCGCTACACCTTC. Translated, it gives CASSLAGERYTF. The V gene is TRBV7-9, the J gene TRBJ1-2; D gene uncertain. Deletions cut 0 bases from V and 9 bases from J, with 8 bases between. The germline V gene has CDR1 SEHNR and CDR2 FQNEAQ (reference sequence). The CDR3 is made up of 12 amino acids.

Comments on this clonotype: It may be a read error: a sequence one base away is much more abundant. V is TRBV19 and J is TRBJ1-2; D unresolved. Germline CDR1 LNHDA, CDR2 SQIVND (reference sequence). CDR3 length: 14 residues. Trimming left V 0 bases short and J 4 bases short, with 9 bases between. CDR3 nucleotides: TGTGCCAGTAGTATAGACCGGAACACCTATGGCTACACCTTC. This sequence encodes CASSIDRNTYGYTF.

This chain connects TRBV28 to TRBJ2-7, with 12 nucleotides matching TRBD2. The germline CDR1 and CDR2 sequences are MDHEN and SYDVKM. V gave up 5 bases and J gave up 5 bases; unmatched junction bases: 4. CDR3 length: 14 residues. CDR3 sequence: CASSLAGGVHEQYF. In DNA, the CDR3 is TGTGCCAGCAGTCTAGCGGGAGGGGTCCACGAGCAGTACTTC.